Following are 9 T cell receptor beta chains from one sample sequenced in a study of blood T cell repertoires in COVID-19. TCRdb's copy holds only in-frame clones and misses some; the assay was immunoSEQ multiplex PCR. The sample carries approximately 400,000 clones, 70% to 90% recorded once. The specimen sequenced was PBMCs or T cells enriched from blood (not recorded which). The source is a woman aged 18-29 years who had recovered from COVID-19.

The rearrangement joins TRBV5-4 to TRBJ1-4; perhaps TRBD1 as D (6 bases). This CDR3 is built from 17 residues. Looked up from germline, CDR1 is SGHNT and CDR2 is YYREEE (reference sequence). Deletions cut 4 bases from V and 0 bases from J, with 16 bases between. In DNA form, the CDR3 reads TGTGCCAGCAGCCCCGGGAAAAAGGGGGCAACTAATGAAAAACTGTTTTTT. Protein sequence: CASSPGKKGATNEKLFF.

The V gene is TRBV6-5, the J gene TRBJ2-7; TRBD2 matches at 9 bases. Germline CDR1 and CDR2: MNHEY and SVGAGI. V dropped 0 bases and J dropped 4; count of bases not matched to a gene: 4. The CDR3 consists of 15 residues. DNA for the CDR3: TGTGCCAGCAGTTACTCCGGGACTAGCCCATACGAGCAGTACTTC. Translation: CASSYSGTSPYEQYF.

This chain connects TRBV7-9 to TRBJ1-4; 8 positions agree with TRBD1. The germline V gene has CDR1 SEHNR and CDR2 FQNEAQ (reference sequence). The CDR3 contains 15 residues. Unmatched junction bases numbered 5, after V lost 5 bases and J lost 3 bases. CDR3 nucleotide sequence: TGTGCCAGCAGCCTTCTGGACAGGGCTAATGAAAAACTGTTTTTT. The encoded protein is CASSLLDRANEKLFF. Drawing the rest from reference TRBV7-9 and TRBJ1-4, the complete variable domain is DTGVSQNPRHKITKRGQNVTFRCDPISEHNRLYWYRQTLGQGPEFLTYFQNEAQLEKSRLLSDRFSAERPKGSFSTLEIQRTEQGDSAMYLCASSLLDRANEKLFFGSGTQLSVL.

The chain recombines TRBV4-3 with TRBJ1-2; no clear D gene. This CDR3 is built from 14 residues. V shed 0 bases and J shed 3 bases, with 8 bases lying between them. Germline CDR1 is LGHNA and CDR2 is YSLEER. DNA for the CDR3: TGCGCCAGCAGCCAAGATACGGGGTACTATGGCTACACCTTC. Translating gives CASSQDTGYYGYTF.

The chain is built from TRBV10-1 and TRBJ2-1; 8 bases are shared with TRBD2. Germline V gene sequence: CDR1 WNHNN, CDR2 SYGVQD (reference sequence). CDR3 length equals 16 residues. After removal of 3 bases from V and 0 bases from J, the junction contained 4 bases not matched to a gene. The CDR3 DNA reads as TGCGCCAGCAGTGAAAAGCGGGGGAGCTCCTACAATGAGCAGTTCTTC. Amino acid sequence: CASSEKRGSSYNEQFF.

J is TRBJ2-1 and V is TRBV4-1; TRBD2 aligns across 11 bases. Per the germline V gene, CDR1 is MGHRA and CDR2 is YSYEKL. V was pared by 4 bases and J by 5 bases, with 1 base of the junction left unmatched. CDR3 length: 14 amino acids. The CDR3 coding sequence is TGCGCCAGCAGCCCGACTAGCGGGAACAATGAGCAGTTCTTC. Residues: CASSPTSGNNEQFF.

The CDR3 region is CASSPSLGSGGNTIYF. CDR3 coding DNA: TGCGCCAGCAGCCCGAGTCTGGGGAGCGGAGGAAACACCATATATTTT. V is TRBV5-1 and J is TRBJ1-3; D is ambiguous. The CDR3 spans 16 residues. CDR1 and CDR2 from the germline V gene are SGHRS and YFSETQ. Trimming pared 4 bases from V and 4 bases from J, leaving 18 bases between.

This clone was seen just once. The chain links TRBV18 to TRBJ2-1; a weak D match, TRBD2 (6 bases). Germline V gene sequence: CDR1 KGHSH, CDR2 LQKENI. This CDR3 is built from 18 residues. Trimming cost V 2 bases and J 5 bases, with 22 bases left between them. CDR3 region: CASSPWDSKAGRHNEQFF. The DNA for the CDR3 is TGTGCCAGCTCACCATGGGACTCCAAGGCTGGAAGACACAATGAGCAGTTCTTC.

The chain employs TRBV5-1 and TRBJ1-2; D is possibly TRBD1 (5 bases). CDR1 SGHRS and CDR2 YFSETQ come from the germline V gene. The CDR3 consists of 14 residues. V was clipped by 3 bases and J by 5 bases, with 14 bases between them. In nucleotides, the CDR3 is TGCGCCAGCAGCTCCTCCAGGGTTGAGTATGGCTACACCTTC. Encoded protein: CASSSSRVEYGYTF.